The 32 T cell receptor beta chains given below trace back to one sample, sequenced in a study of blood T cell repertoires in COVID-19. Using immunoSEQ multiplex PCR, the repertoire was profiled, and TCRdb retains in-frame clones only, with some absent. The sample lists about 80,000 clones; over 80% were seen once. Sample: peripheral blood. These receptors all stem from a man older than 75 with active or convalescent COVID-19.

The gene calls are TRBV30 and TRBJ1-5, with 11 bases lining up with TRBD1. The trim removed 7 bases at V and 3 bases at J, leaving 8 bases unmatched. The CDR3 runs to 15 residues. CDR1 is GTSNPN and CDR2 is SVGIG in the germline V gene (reference sequence). In DNA, the CDR3 is TGTGCCTTCCCGGGACAGGGGGTGACCAATCAGCCCCAGCATTTT. This gives the protein CAFPGQGVTNQPQHF.

V gene TRBV6-2 or TRBV6-3 combines with J gene TRBJ2-5; 7 nucleotides line up with TRBD2. This CDR3 comprises 16 residues. Per the germline V gene, CDR1 is MNHEY and CDR2 is SVGEGT. Trimming took 6 bases from V and 4 from J; bases not matched to a gene: 14. The CDR3 is CASSPGERGIAETQYF. In DNA, the CDR3 is TGTGCCAGCAGCCCTGGGGAGCGGGGTATAGCAGAGACCCAGTACTTC.

This sequence joins TRBV13 and TRBJ2-1; 12 nucleotides agree with TRBD2. Looked up from germline, CDR1 is PRHDT and CDR2 is FYEKMQ (reference sequence). The CDR3 has 16 amino acids. After removal of 2 bases from V and 4 bases from J, the junction contained 3 bases not matched to a gene. CDR3 sequence (DNA): TGTGCCAGCAGCTTAAGCGGGACTAGCGGGTACAATGAGCAGTTCTTC. Translated, it gives CASSLSGTSGYNEQFF.

In its sample, this clone was seen a few times. This CDR3 reads CASTSAGQSNEKLFF. The CDR3 region has the DNA TGCGCCAGCACCTCGGCGGGGCAAAGTAATGAAAAACTGTTTTTT. The rearrangement links TRBV5-1 to TRBJ1-4; TRBD1 might be the D (5 bases). Germline CDR1 is SGHRS and CDR2 is YFSETQ. V was shortened by 6 bases and J by 4 bases, with 16 bases between the two germline ends. The CDR3 consists of 15 residues.

Notes on this clone: The sample carries other DNA sequences with the same CDR3. CDR3 region: CASSLPGVQETQYF. The CDR3 bases are TGTGCCAGCAGCCTACCGGGGGTTCAAGAGACCCAGTACTTC. This chain joins TRBV5-4 and TRBJ2-5; D is possibly TRBD2 (6 bases). The germline V gene encodes CDR1 SGHNT and CDR2 YYREEE (reference sequence). The CDR3 spans 14 residues. Between the trimmed V and J ends, which lost 4 bases and 2 bases, there was a span of 12 bases.

The chain is built from TRBV3-1 (or the pseudogene TRBV3-2) and TRBJ2-2, with TRBD1 identical over 7 bases. Germline loops: CDR1 LGHDT, CDR2 YNNKEL (reference sequence). CDR3 length: 16 amino acids. V lost 4 bases to trimming and J lost 5 bases; unmatched junction nucleotides: 10. Written as DNA, the CDR3 is TGTGCCAGCAGCCTCCTGACAGGGCGGGCGACCGGGGAGCTGTTTTTT. Protein product: CASSLLTGRATGELFF.

The count of this clone is one. This chain joins TRBV18 and TRBJ2-7; D possibly corresponds to TRBD1 (5 bases). The V and J ends lost 5 bases and 2 bases respectively, with 13 bases between them. Looked up from germline, CDR1 is KGHSH and CDR2 is LQKENI. The CDR3 extends over 14 amino acids. The CDR3 loop is CASSSQGLPYEQYV. Here the CDR3 DNA reads TGTGCCAGCTCATCGCAGGGCCTCCCCTACGAGCAGTACGTC.

Note on this clone: A junction end diverges from the germline sequence, so it may reflect a read error. The J gene is TRBJ2-5, the V gene TRBV7-7; 8 positions agree with TRBD2. CDR3 length: 15 residues. The germline V gene encodes CDR1 SSHAT and CDR2 FNYEAQ (reference sequence). The CDR3 is CASSPVGGAKETQYF. In DNA, the CDR3 is TGTGCTAGCAGCCCCGTCGGGGGGGCCAAAGAGACCCAGTACTTC. Variable domain in full (rest from reference TRBV7-7 and TRBJ2-5): GAGVSQSPRYKVTKRGQDVTLRCDPISSHATLYWYQQALGQGPEFLTYFNYEAQPDKSGLPSDRFSAERPEGSISTLTIQRTEQRDSAMYRCASSPVGGAKETQYFGPGTRLLVL.

A few counts support this clone. The chain has TRBV6-5 and TRBJ1-1; weak D call: TRBD1 (6 bases). Germline V gene sequence: CDR1 MNHEY, CDR2 SVGAGI. V lost 6 bases and J lost 5, with 10 bases in between. The CDR3 has 12 amino acids. This CDR3 is CASSRDTTEAFF. The CDR3 DNA is TGTGCCAGCAGCCGGGACACTACTGAAGCTTTCTTT.

The chain carries TRBV18 and TRBJ2-3, with 8 bases matching TRBD2. The germline V gene encodes CDR1 KGHSH and CDR2 LQKENI. V lost 1 base and J lost 0; bases outside the gene matches: 3. The CDR3 is made up of 16 amino acids. CDR3 DNA sequence: TGTGCCAGCTCACCACGGGGCGGGGGGAGCACAGATACGCAGTATTTT. This encodes CASSPRGGGSTDTQYF.

V is TRBV6-5 and J is TRBJ1-1; D is possibly TRBD1 (5 bases). Germline V gives CDR1 MNHEY, CDR2 SVGAGI. This CDR3 contains 14 residues. V dropped 8 bases and J dropped 4 bases, with 17 bases sitting between them. The CDR3 region has the DNA TGTGCCAGCTACGGGCTGGGTAGGGGCACTGAAGCTTTCTTT. This sequence encodes CASYGLGRGTEAFF.

V gene TRBV19 combines with J gene TRBJ1-5, with a tentative D call TRBD1 (6 bases). CDR3 length: 14 amino acids. Per germline, CDR1 LNHDA and CDR2 SQIVND (reference sequence). V was shortened by 7 bases and J by 6 bases, with 16 bases between the two germline ends. Here the CDR3 reads CASTVVRGSQPQHF. The CDR3 DNA follows: TGTGCCAGTACCGTCGTCAGGGGCTCTCAGCCCCAGCATTTT.

This clone was seen only once. The chain joins TRBV5-1 to TRBJ2-6; maybe TRBD2 (5 bases). The germline V gene has CDR1 SGHRS and CDR2 YFSETQ. The CDR3 extends over 17 amino acids. The V end lost 7 bases, the J end lost 1 base, and 18 bases lay between the germline ends. The CDR3 protein is CASRPAAQRSGANVLTF. CDR3 sequence (DNA): TGCGCCAGCCGCCCAGCGGCGCAACGATCTGGGGCCAACGTCCTGACTTTC.

The chain combines TRBV11-2 with TRBJ1-5; perhaps TRBD1 as D (6 bases). Per the germline V gene, CDR1 is SGHAT and CDR2 is FQNNGV. This CDR3 spans 13 amino acids. The V end lost 3 bases, the J end lost 6 bases, and 9 bases lay between the germline ends. The CDR3 nucleotides are TGTGCCAGCAGCTTCCAGGGGAGTCAGCCCCAGCATTTT. This codes for CASSFQGSQPQHF.

This chain uses TRBV5-1 with TRBJ2-2; possible D gene TRBD1, 6 bases. The CDR3 is 15 amino acids. V lost 7 bases and J 0 bases, leaving 13 bases between the germline ends. The germline CDR1 and CDR2 sequences are SGHRS and YFSETQ. The CDR3 nucleotides read TGCGCCAGCTTATCAGGGGCCCCGAACACCGGGGAGCTGTTTTTT. It is translated as CASLSGAPNTGELFF.

The gene calls are TRBV2 and TRBJ2-2; D may be TRBD1 (5 bases). Germline CDR1 reads SNHLY; CDR2 reads FYNNEI. There are 14 residues in the CDR3. V was clipped by 6 bases and J by 0 bases, with 8 bases between them. The CDR3 protein is CASRETANTGELFF. The CDR3 DNA follows: TGTGCCAGCAGAGAGACAGCGAACACCGGGGAGCTGTTTTTT.

The rearrangement joins TRBV6-5 to TRBJ1-5; 8 positions match TRBD1. V trimming: 4 bases; J trimming: 4 bases; junction bases outside the gene matches: 0. Germline CDR1 reads MNHEY; CDR2 reads SVGAGI. CDR3 length: 13 amino acids. CDR3 region: CASSWDRNQPQHF. The DNA for the CDR3 is TGTGCCAGCAGTTGGGACAGGAATCAGCCCCAGCATTTT.

The rearrangement uses TRBV15 and TRBJ2-3; TRBD1 is a possible D gene (6 bases). Deletions cut 3 bases from V and 2 bases from J, with 12 bases between. There are 15 residues in the CDR3. In germline, CDR1 is LNHNV, CDR2 YYDKDF (reference sequence). The CDR3 coding sequence is TGTGCCACCAGCAGGTCTTGGGGGCCCACAGATACGCAGTATTTT. This sequence encodes CATSRSWGPTDTQYF.

The V and J genes are TRBV2 and TRBJ2-7; D not certain. The length of the CDR3 is 11 residues. Germline V lookup: CDR1 SNHLY, CDR2 FYNNEI. V dropped 0 bases and J dropped 9 bases, with 6 bases sitting between them. CDR3 region: CASSEAVAQYV. CDR3 in DNA: TGTGCCAGCAGTGAAGCCGTAGCGCAGTACGTC.

The chain couples TRBV5-1 to TRBJ2-3; TRBD2 matches 9 bases. The trim removed 1 base at V and 7 bases at J, leaving 4 bases unmatched. Germline CDR1 reads SGHRS; CDR2 reads YFSETQ. This CDR3 contains 14 residues. CDR3 region: CASSLRLAGNTQYF. CDR3 in DNA: TGCGCCAGCAGCTTGCGCCTAGCGGGGAATACGCAGTATTTT.

V gene TRBV3-1 (or the pseudogene TRBV3-2) combines with J gene TRBJ2-2; perhaps TRBD2 as D (7 bases). Germline lookup yields CDR1 LGHDT and CDR2 YNNKEL (reference sequence). Between the trimmed V and J ends, which lost 7 bases and 7 bases, there was a span of 22 bases. The CDR3 totals 16 residues. CDR3 DNA: TGTGCCAGCAAACCCACCCCCCGGGGGGCTAACGGGGAGCTGTTTTTT. It yields the protein CASKPTPRGANGELFF.

This clone appeared a single time. V and J are TRBV5-4 and TRBJ2-5; D possibly corresponds to TRBD1 (5 bases). V was clipped by 1 base and J by 3 bases, with 13 bases between them. CDR1 is SGHNT and CDR2 is YYREEE in the germline V gene (reference sequence). The CDR3 sequence is 15 residues long. The CDR3 nucleotides are TGTGCCAGCAGCTTGTTGTTGCAGGGCGAAGAGACCCAGTACTTC. Translated, it gives CASSLLLQGEETQYF. Supplemented by reference TRBV5-4 and TRBJ2-5, the full variable domain reads ETGVTQSPTHLIKTRGQQVTLRCSSQSGHNTVSWYQQALGQGPQFIFQYYREEENGRGNFPPRFSGLQFPNYSSELNVNALELDDSALYLCASSLLLQGEETQYFGPGTRLLVL.

The chain is built from TRBV2 and TRBJ1-5; a possible D gene is TRBD1 (5 bases). This CDR3 has 15 residues. Germline V gene lookup returns CDR1 SNHLY and CDR2 FYNNEI. The V gene lost 7 bases and the J gene lost 3 bases, with 16 bases spanning the gap. For the CDR3, the DNA is TGTGCCAGCACCTTCACCCTAGGGGCCAATCAGCCCCAGCATTTT. Translation gives CASTFTLGANQPQHF.

The CDR3 region has the DNA TGTGCTACCCTTTGGGGACAGGGCCAGGCCTACGAGCAGTACGTC. This translates into CATLWGQGQAYEQYV. V and J are TRBV12-5 and TRBJ2-7; 9 nucleotides agree with TRBD1. V trimming: 10 bases; J trimming: 2 bases; junction bases outside the gene matches: 12. Germline V gives CDR1 LGHNT, CDR2 FRNRAP. The CDR3 is made up of 15 amino acids.

In its sample, this clone was seen a few times. This chain connects TRBV6-6 to TRBJ2-4, with D perhaps matching TRBD2 (7 bases). CDR1 is MNHNY, CDR2 SVGAGI, per germline (reference sequence). The CDR3 runs 15 residues. Trimming removed 8 bases from V and 5 bases from J, with 19 bases in between. CDR3 bases: TGTGCCAGCTCCGGGAAGGGGGGGCTCGAAAACATTCAGTACTTC. It codes for CASSGKGGLENIQYF.

V and J are TRBV4-1 and TRBJ2-2; 7 bases are a match to TRBD2. V shed 4 bases and J 1 base; nucleotides not matched to a gene: 15. The CDR3 is 19 residues long. Germline V gives CDR1 MGHRA, CDR2 YSYEKL. In nucleotides, the CDR3 is TGCGCCAGCAGCCTCCGATGGCTAGCGGAGAAAGAGAACACCGGGGAGCTGTTTTTT. This gives the protein CASSLRWLAEKENTGELFF.

The V and J genes are TRBV6-5 and TRBJ1-6; D possibly corresponds to TRBD1 (5 bases). The CDR3 runs to 15 residues. Germline V gene data show CDR1 as MNHEY and CDR2 as SVGAGI. The V end lost 8 bases, the J end lost 0 bases, and 11 bases lay between the germline ends. The CDR3 is CASGAASSYNSPLHF. DNA for the CDR3: TGTGCCAGCGGGGCGGCGAGCTCCTATAATTCACCCCTCCACTTT.

A single count supports this clone. The chain has TRBV11-3 and TRBJ2-3, with 7 bases matching TRBD2. The V gene end was trimmed by 4 bases and the J gene end by 6 bases; junction bases not matched to a gene: 10. CDR3 length equals 15 residues. Germline CDR1 reads SGHNT; CDR2 reads YENEEA. The CDR3 sequence: CASSSGGSKTDTQYF. Written as DNA, the CDR3 is TGTGCCAGCAGCTCGGGGGGTAGTAAGACGGATACGCAGTATTTT.

The V call is TRBV4-1, the J call TRBJ1-4; 9 nucleotides match TRBD1. The CDR3 covers 17 residues. The ends lost 3 bases at V and 2 bases at J; junction bases unmatched: 7. Germline CDR1 MGHRA, CDR2 YSYEKL. The CDR3 is CASSHPGTGPTNEKLFF. The CDR3 DNA reads TGCGCCAGCAGCCACCCCGGGACAGGGCCCACTAATGAAAAACTGTTTTTT.

The rearrangement links TRBV6-5 to TRBJ2-7; the match to TRBD2 covers 10 bases. Germline V gene sequence: CDR1 MNHEY, CDR2 SVGAGI. Trimming took 6 bases from V and 3 from J; bases not matched to a gene: 2. The CDR3 contains 13 residues. The CDR3 here is CASRRTSGYEQYV. The CDR3 DNA reads TGTGCCAGCAGGCGGACTAGCGGCTACGAGCAGTACGTC.

The gene calls are TRBV28 and TRBJ1-1; D not resolved. The V and J ends lost 3 bases and 6 bases respectively, with 5 bases between them. There are 11 residues in the CDR3. Germline V lookup: CDR1 MDHEN, CDR2 SYDVKM. The CDR3 coding sequence is TGTGCCAGCAGTTTTGCAGCTGAAGCTTTCTTT. Protein sequence: CASSFAAEAFF.

This clone has only one observation. The V gene is TRBV7-2, the J gene TRBJ2-2, with D perhaps matching TRBD1 (5 bases). The germline CDR1 and CDR2 sequences are SGHTA and FQGNSA. V dropped 4 bases and J dropped 5 bases, with 11 bases sitting between them. There are 14 residues in the CDR3. CDR3 DNA sequence: TGTGCCAGCAGCTCAGGGTTGGGTACCGGGGAGCTGTTTTTT. Translating it yields CASSSGLGTGELFF.